These 11 T cell receptor beta chains share one sample of origin, sequenced in a study of regulatory T cells in long-lasting Graves disease. Construction of the TCR beta libraries employed iRepertoire HTBI primers in conjunction with Arm-PCR of CDR3 regions. TCRdb redid the calling of the multiplex PCR reads with MiXCR, one entry per CDR3 protein. The table records more than 300,000 distinct CDR3 sequences, more than 20% of them present only once. Described time point: persistent/refractory GD, antithyroid drugs over 5 years with positive TRAb. The authors made the TCR library using RNA they extracted from PBMCs. The specimen was peripheral blood mononuclear cells (PBMCs), collected when the disease was refractory, from a patient treated with antithyroid drugs. The receptors stem from a woman aged 40 to 50 with Graves disease.

The gene calls are TRBV3-1 and TRBJ2-5; TRBD2 aligns across 10 bases. TRBJ2-1 explains the end of the DNA better; the J call may be wrong. Per the germline V gene, CDR1 is LGHDT and CDR2 is YNNKEL (reference sequence). The CDR3 totals 16 residues. The chain's CDR3 is CASSQGSGRALNEQFF. CDR3 DNA sequence: TGTGCCAGCAGCCAAGGAAGCGGGAGGGCCCTCAATGAGCAGTTCTTC.

As concerns this clonotype: This clone may be a read error of a much larger clone one base away. The rearrangement uses TRBV2 and TRBJ1-1, with D maybe TRBD1 (5 bases). The V and J ends lost 0 bases and 6 bases respectively, with 20 bases between them. Germline CDR1 reads SNHLY; CDR2 reads FYNNEI. The CDR3 is 17 amino acids. In DNA, the CDR3 is TGTGCCAGCAGTGAAGCGCTTCACTCTCAGGGTTACGCTGAAGCTTTCTTT. Translation gives CASSEALHSQGYAEAFF.

This clonotype has more than one count but fewer than ten. The V and J genes are TRBV20-1 and TRBJ1-2; D perhaps matches TRBD1 (5 bases). Per the germline V gene, CDR1 is DFQATT and CDR2 is SNEGSKA (reference sequence). The CDR3 contains 14 residues. V lost 3 bases and J lost 4, with 15 bases in between. CDR3 in amino acids: CSARDPGGGYGYTF. The CDR3 region has the DNA TGCAGTGCTAGGGACCCCGGGGGAGGCTATGGCTACACCTTC.

V and J are TRBV10-3 and TRBJ2-1, with D unresolved. Germline V gene data show CDR1 as ENHRY and CDR2 as SYGVKD. V was cut by 5 bases and J by 7 bases, with 9 bases left in between. CDR3 length: 12 amino acids. CDR3 DNA: TGTGCCATCAGTTTTGCCGGTAATGAGCAGTTCTTC. Translation: CAISFAGNEQFF.

The chain employs TRBV19 and TRBJ1-5, with D maybe TRBD1 (5 bases). The ends were cut back, 4 bases at V and 2 bases at J, with 15 bases in the middle. This CDR3 is built from 16 residues. Germline V gene lookup returns CDR1 LNHDA and CDR2 SQIVND (reference sequence). CDR3 sequence (DNA): TGTGCCAGTAGTAGCTCGTGGCAGGGCCGCAATCAGCCCCAGCATTTT. This sequence encodes CASSSSWQGRNQPQHF.

The chain carries TRBV7-9 and TRBJ2-2, with a tentative D call TRBD1 (6 bases). Trimming left V 7 bases short and J 3 bases short, with 18 bases between. The CDR3 has 16 amino acids. Looked up from germline, CDR1 is SEHNR and CDR2 is FQNEAQ (reference sequence). CDR3 nucleotide sequence: TGTGCCAGCACCCCAGGGATATGGGGGCACACCGGGGAGCTGTTTTTT. As protein: CASTPGIWGHTGELFF.

This clonotype was detected only a few times. The CDR3 DNA follows: TGTGCCAGCACTTATTTGGGGGGCTCCTACAATGAGCAGTTCTTC. Amino acids: CASTYLGGSYNEQFF. The V gene is TRBV28, the J gene TRBJ2-1, with D possibly being TRBD2 (6 bases). The CDR3 contains 15 residues. The germline V gene encodes CDR1 MDHEN and CDR2 SYDVKM. Between the trimmed V and J ends, which lost 7 bases and 0 bases, there was a span of 13 bases.

The CDR3 here is CASRQSFGATNEKLFF. The CDR3 coding sequence is TGTGCCAGCAGGCAAAGTTTCGGGGCAACTAATGAAAAACTGTTTTTT. The gene calls are TRBV2 and TRBJ1-4; D not resolved. The CDR3 has 16 amino acids. Germline CDR1 is SNHLY and CDR2 is FYNNEI. V lost 6 bases to trimming and J lost 0 bases, with 14 bases between them.

CDR3 bases: TGTGCCAGCAGCCGGACCCATTCGAAATACCCCCGGTCCGTCTACGAGCAGTACTTC. Protein: CASSRTHSKYPRSVYEQYF. The chain carries TRBV7-2 and TRBJ2-7; D is undetermined. The CDR3 totals 19 residues. Germline V gene data show CDR1 as SGHTA and CDR2 as FQGNSA. Trimming pared 5 bases from V and 3 bases from J, leaving 29 bases between.

The chain links TRBV15 to TRBJ2-1; D gene uncertain. This CDR3 region has 14 residues. CDR1 is LNHNV and CDR2 is YYDKDF in the germline V gene (reference sequence). Trimming removed 8 bases at V and 0 bases at J, with 11 bases between. DNA for the CDR3: TGTGCCACCGAGAGGAAGGGCTCCTACAATGAGCAGTTCTTC. As protein: CATERKGSYNEQFF.

This clonotype was seen a handful of times. V gene TRBV27 combines with J gene TRBJ2-7; D gene uncertain. From germline, CDR1 is MNHEY and CDR2 SMNVEV (reference sequence). The CDR3 length is 13 residues. Deletions cut 2 bases from V and 3 bases from J, with 8 bases between. Written as DNA, the CDR3 is TGTGCCAGCAGTTTACAGGCCAACTACGAGCAGTACTTC. The encoded protein is CASSLQANYEQYF.